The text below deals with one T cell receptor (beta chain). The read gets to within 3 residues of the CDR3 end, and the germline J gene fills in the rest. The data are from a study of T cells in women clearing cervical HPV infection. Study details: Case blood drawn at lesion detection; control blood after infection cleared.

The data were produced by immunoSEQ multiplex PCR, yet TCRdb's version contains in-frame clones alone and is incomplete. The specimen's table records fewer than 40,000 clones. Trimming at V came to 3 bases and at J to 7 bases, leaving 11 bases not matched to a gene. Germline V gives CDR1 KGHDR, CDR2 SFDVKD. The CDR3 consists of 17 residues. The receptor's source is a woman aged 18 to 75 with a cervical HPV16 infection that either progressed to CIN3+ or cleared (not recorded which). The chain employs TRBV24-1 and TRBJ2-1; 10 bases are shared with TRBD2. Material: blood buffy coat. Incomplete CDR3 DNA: TGTGCCACCAGTGATCCGGCTAGCGGGAGTGGTATGAATGAG. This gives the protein CATSDPASGSGMNE. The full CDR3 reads CATSDPASGSGMNEQFF.